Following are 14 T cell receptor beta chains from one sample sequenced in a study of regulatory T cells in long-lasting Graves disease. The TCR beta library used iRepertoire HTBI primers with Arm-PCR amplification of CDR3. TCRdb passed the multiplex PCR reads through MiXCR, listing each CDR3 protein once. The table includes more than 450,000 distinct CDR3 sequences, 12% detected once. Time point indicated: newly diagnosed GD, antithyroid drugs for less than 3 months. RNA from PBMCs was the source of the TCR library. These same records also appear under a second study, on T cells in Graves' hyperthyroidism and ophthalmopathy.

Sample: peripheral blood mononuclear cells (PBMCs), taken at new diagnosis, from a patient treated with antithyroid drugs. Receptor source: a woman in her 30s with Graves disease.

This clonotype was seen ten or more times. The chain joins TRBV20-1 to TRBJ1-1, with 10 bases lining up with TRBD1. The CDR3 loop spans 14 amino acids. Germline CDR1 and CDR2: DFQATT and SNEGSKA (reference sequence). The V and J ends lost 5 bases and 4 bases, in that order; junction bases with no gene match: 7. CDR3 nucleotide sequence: TGCAGTGCTGGGTTGACAGGGGGCCTCACTGAAGCTTTCTTT. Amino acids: CSAGLTGGLTEAFF.

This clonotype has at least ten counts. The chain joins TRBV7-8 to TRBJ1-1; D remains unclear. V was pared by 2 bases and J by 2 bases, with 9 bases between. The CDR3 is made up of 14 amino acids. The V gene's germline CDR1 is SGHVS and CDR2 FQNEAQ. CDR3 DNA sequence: TGTGCCAGCAGCTTAAGGGAGATCAACACTGAAGCTTTCTTT. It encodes CASSLREINTEAFF. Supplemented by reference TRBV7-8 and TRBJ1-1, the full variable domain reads GAGVSQSPRYKVAKRGQDVALRCDPISGHVSLFWYQQALGQGPEFLTYFQNEAQLDKSGLPSDRFFAERPEGSVSTLKIQRTQQEDSAVYLCASSLREINTEAFFGQGTRLTVV.

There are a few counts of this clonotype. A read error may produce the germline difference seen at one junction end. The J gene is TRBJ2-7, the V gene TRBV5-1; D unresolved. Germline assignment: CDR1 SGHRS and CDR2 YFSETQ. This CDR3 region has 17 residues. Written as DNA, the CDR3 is TGCGCCAGCAGCTTGGGCGTCAGCACCTCTTCGATTTACGAGCGGTACTTC. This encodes CASSLGVSTSSIYERYF.

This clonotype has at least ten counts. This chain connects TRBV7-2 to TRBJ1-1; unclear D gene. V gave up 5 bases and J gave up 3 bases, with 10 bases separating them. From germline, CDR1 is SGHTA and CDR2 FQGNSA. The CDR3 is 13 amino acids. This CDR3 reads CASSPSLDTEAFF. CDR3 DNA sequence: TGTGCCAGCAGCCCCTCACTGGACACTGAAGCTTTCTTT.

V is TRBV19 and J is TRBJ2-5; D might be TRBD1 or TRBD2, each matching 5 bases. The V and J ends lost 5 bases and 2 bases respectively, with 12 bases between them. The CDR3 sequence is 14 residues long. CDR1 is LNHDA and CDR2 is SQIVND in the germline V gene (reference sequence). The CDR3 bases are TGTGCCAGTAGTGGGGGACGGACACAAGAGACCCAGTACTTC. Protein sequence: CASSGGRTQETQYF.

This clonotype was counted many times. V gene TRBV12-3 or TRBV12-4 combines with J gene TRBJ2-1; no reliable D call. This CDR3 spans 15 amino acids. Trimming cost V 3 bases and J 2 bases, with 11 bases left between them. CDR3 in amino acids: CASSFVPFTYNEQFF. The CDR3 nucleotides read TGTGCCAGCAGTTTTGTCCCCTTCACCTACAATGAGCAGTTCTTC.

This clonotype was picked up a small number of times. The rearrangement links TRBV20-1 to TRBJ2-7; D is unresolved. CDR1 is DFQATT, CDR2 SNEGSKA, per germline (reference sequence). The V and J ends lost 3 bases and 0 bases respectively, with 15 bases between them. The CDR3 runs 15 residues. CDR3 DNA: TGCAGTGCTAGGAACCAAACGGATCACTCCTACGAGCAGTACTTC. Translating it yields CSARNQTDHSYEQYF.

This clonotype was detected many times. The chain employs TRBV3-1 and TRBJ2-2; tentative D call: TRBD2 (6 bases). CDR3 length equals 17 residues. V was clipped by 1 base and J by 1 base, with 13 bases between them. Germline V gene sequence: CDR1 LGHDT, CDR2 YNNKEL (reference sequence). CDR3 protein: CASSQVPTSRNTGELFF. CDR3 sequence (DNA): TGTGCCAGCAGCCAAGTCCCTACTAGCCGGAACACCGGGGAGCTGTTTTTT. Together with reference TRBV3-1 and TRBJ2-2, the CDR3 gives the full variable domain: DTAVSQTPKYLVTQMGNDKSIKCEQNLGHDTMYWYKQDSKKFLKIMFSYNNKELIINETVPNRFSPKSPDKAHLNLHINSLELGDSAVYFCASSQVPTSRNTGELFFGEGSRLTVL.

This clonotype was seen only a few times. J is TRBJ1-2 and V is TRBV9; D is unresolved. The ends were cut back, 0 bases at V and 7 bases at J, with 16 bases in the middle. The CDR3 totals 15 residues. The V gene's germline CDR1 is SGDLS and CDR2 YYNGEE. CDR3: CASSVGKGVASGYTF. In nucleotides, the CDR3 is TGTGCCAGCAGCGTAGGGAAGGGTGTAGCGAGTGGCTACACCTTC.

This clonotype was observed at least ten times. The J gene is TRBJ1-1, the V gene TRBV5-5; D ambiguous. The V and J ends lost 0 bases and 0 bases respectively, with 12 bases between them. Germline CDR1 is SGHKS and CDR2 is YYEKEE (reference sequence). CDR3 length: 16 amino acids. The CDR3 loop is CASSLVAQRMNTEAFF. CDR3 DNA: TGTGCCAGCAGCTTGGTGGCCCAGAGGATGAACACTGAAGCTTTCTTT.

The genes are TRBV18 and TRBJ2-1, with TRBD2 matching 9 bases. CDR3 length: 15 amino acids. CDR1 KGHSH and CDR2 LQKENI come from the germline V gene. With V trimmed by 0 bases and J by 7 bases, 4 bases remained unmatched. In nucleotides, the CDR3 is TGTGCCAGCTCACCACCGAGCGGGAGGAGGAATGAGCAGTTCTTC. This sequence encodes CASSPPSGRRNEQFF.

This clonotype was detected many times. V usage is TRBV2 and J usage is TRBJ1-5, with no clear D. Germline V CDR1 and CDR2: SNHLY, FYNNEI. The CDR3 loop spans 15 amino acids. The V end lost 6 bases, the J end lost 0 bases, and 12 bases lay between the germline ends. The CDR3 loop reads CASSPDGYSNQPQHF. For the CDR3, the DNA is TGTGCCAGCAGCCCTGACGGGTATAGCAATCAGCCCCAGCATTTT.

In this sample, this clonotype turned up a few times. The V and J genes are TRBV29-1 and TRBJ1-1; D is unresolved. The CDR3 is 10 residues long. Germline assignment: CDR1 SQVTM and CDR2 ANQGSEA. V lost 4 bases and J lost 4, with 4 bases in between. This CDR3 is CSVVLTEAFF. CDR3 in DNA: TGCAGCGTTGTTCTCACTGAAGCTTTCTTT.

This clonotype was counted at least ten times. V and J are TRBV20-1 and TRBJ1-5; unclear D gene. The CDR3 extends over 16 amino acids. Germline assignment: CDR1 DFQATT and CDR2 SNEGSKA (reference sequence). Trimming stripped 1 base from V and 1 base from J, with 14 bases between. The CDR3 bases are TGCAGTGCTAGAGTATGGAGGGCGGGCAGCAATCAGCCCCAGCATTTT. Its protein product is CSARVWRAGSNQPQHF.